This paragraph covers one TCR beta chain sequence. Unique molecular identifiers tagged the TCRbeta library. A single record per CDR3 protein comes from TCRdb applying MiXCR to the PCR reads. Among approximately 230,000 distinct CDR3 sequences listed, 20% to 30% were seen once. CDR1 and CDR2 (germline): MGHRA, YSYEKL. Trimming cost V 0 bases and J 16 bases, with 25 bases left between them. The CDR3 contains 16 residues. The data derive from a study of T-cell reconstitution after alpha-beta-depleted transplantation in children. The rearrangement links TRBV4-1 to TRBJ2-4, with D perhaps matching TRBD1 (6 bases). The sequences come from PBMCs, mostly from graft donor cells, collected 360 days after TCRalphabeta/CD19-depleted stem cell transplant. This clonotype was obtained from a female patient aged 2 to 10 who had a stem cell transplant for congenital amegakaryocytic thrombocytopenia, so the T cells may come from the graft donor. This chain's CDR3 is CASSQESGPLRAGVYF. DNA of the CDR3: TGCGCCAGCAGCCAAGAATCGGGGCCCCTTCGTGCAGGGGTTTACTTC.